These 21 T cell receptor beta chains were sequenced from one sample in a study of human thymus T cells. Method: immunoSEQ multiplex PCR; TCRdb's copy keeps in-frame clones and lacks some. The sample lists about 43,000 clones; about 95% were seen once. The sample consisted of blood. These receptors all stem from a girl under three years old with a congenital heart defect but otherwise immunologically healthy.

This clone was observed a single time. The genes are TRBV29-1 and TRBJ2-7, with 13 bases aligning to TRBD2. The junction had 9 bases not matched to a gene; V was cut back by 4 bases and J by 3 bases. The germline CDR1 and CDR2 sequences are SQVTM and ANQGSEA. The CDR3 runs 16 residues. CDR3 sequence reads: CSVARTSGSGGYEQYF. CDR3 coding DNA: TGCAGCGTTGCAAGGACTAGCGGGAGCGGTGGCTACGAGCAGTACTTC.

The J gene is TRBJ2-1, the V gene TRBV7-7; tentatively, D is TRBD2 (7 bases). Germline assignment: CDR1 SSHAT and CDR2 FNYEAQ (reference sequence). There are 15 residues in the CDR3. V was trimmed by 1 base and J by 4 bases, leaving 11 bases between them. CDR3 sequence: CASSLVGGPYNEQFF. For the CDR3, the DNA is TGTGCCAGCAGCTTAGTCGGGGGGCCATACAATGAGCAGTTCTTC.

The rearrangement uses TRBV7-2 and TRBJ2-7; TRBD2 aligns across 11 bases. J was trimmed by 6 bases and V by 3 bases; bases with no gene match: 10. The CDR3 loop spans 16 amino acids. From germline, CDR1 is SGHTA and CDR2 FQGNSA. DNA for the CDR3: TGTGCCAGCAGCTTCTATTTAGCGGGAGGGCCCGGCGAGCAGTACTTC. Translation gives CASSFYLAGGPGEQYF.

This sequence joins TRBV21-1 and TRBJ2-7; the table names TRBD1, a call not compared with the DNA. TRBV21-1 is deemed a pseudogene. CDR3 length: 15 residues. The CDR3 reads CASSPRDPGENEQYF. CDR3 sequence (DNA): TGTGCCAGCAGCCCTAGGGATCCAGGGGAGAACGAGCAGTACTTC.

This clone has a single count. This chain links TRBV5-1 with TRBJ2-5; D perhaps matches TRBD2 (7 bases). V gave up 4 bases and J gave up 2 bases, with 15 bases separating them. This CDR3 has 15 residues. Per the germline V gene, CDR1 is SGHRS and CDR2 is YFSETQ. The CDR3 nucleotides read TGCGCCAGCAGCAGATCAGGGAGGGGGCAAGAGACCCAGTACTTC. Translation: CASSRSGRGQETQYF.

The rearrangement links TRBV10-3 to TRBJ2-7, with D possibly TRBD1 on 5 matching bases. The CDR3 runs 11 residues. Trimming pared 6 bases from V and 3 bases from J, leaving 6 bases between. CDR1 and CDR2 from the germline V gene are ENHRY and SYGVKD. In nucleotides, the CDR3 is TGTGCCATCAGGGACAACTACGAGCAGTACTTC. This translates into CAIRDNYEQYF.

V usage is TRBV18 and J usage is TRBJ2-2; 9 bases are a match to TRBD2. In germline, CDR1 is KGHSH, CDR2 LQKENI. This CDR3 has 18 amino acids. The trim removed 4 bases at V and 6 bases at J, leaving 15 bases unmatched. The CDR3 spells CASSQGLARRMHAGELFF. CDR3 coding DNA: TGTGCCAGCTCACAAGGACTAGCGAGAAGGATGCACGCCGGGGAGCTGTTTTTT.

The rearrangement links TRBV30 to TRBJ2-1; D not resolved. CDR1 and CDR2 from the germline V gene are GTSNPN and SVGIG (reference sequence). The CDR3 sequence is 17 residues long. Trimming left V 0 bases short and J 2 bases short, with 17 bases between. CDR3: CAWSVKPLVTPYNEQFF. In DNA, the CDR3 is TGTGCCTGGAGTGTAAAGCCGCTAGTTACCCCCTACAATGAGCAGTTCTTC.

The V gene is TRBV18, the J gene TRBJ1-3; D is unclear. The germline CDR1 and CDR2 sequences are KGHSH and LQKENI. The length of the CDR3 is 15 residues. Trimming removed 0 bases at V and 2 bases at J, with 8 bases between. Written as DNA, the CDR3 is TGTGCCAGCTCACCACCGGGTGTAGCTGGAAACACCATATATTTT. Encoded protein: CASSPPGVAGNTIYF.

This clone was recorded once. The V gene is TRBV28, the J gene TRBJ2-3; 11 bases fit TRBD2. The CDR3 consists of 14 residues. V lost 6 bases and J lost 7; bases outside the gene matches: 6. CDR1 MDHEN and CDR2 SYDVKM come from the germline V gene. CDR3 amino acids: CASRLAGGPNTQYF. The CDR3, as DNA: TGTGCCAGCAGATTAGCGGGAGGGCCAAATACGCAGTATTTT.

The J gene is TRBJ2-1, the V gene TRBV19; TRBD1 agrees at 10 bases. J was trimmed by 6 bases and V by 4 bases; bases with no gene match: 9. This CDR3 region has 16 residues. CDR1 is LNHDA, CDR2 SQIVND, per germline (reference sequence). This CDR3 is CASSRSWTGGPNEQFF. CDR3 DNA sequence: TGTGCCAGTAGTAGATCCTGGACAGGGGGGCCCAATGAGCAGTTCTTC.

V gene TRBV7-2 combines with J gene TRBJ2-2; weak D call: TRBD1 (6 bases). This CDR3 has 14 residues. Germline assignment: CDR1 SGHTA and CDR2 FQGNSA. V was pared by 4 bases and J by 9 bases, with 15 bases between. In DNA form, the CDR3 reads TGTGCCAGCAGCTCCTATGGACAGAGGAGGGAGCTGTTTTTT. Protein product: CASSSYGQRRELFF.

The chain uses TRBV12-2 and TRBJ2-3. TRBV12-2 is a pseudogene. This CDR3 region has 14 residues. In DNA form, the CDR3 reads TGTGCAAGCACGCCGGGGCCGTACACAGATACGCAGTATTTT. This sequence encodes CASTPGPYTDTQYF.

The rearrangement links TRBV11-2 to TRBJ2-7; TRBD1 might be the D (5 bases). There are 13 residues in the CDR3. Germline loops: CDR1 SGHAT, CDR2 FQNNGV. Trimming took 1 base from V and 6 from J, leaving 10 bases between them. The CDR3 here is CASSLGTLFEQYF. The CDR3, as DNA: TGTGCCAGCAGCTTAGGGACACTCTTCGAGCAGTACTTC.

This clone appeared a single time. This chain joins TRBV2 and TRBJ1-2; D is undetermined. This CDR3 is built from 11 residues. Germline lookup yields CDR1 SNHLY and CDR2 FYNNEI. V shed 10 bases and J shed 4 bases, with 10 bases lying between them. The CDR3 sequence: CATLTPYGYTF. CDR3 DNA sequence: TGTGCCACCCTCACCCCCTATGGCTACACCTTC.

This chain connects TRBV5-1 to TRBJ2-1; D possibly corresponds to TRBD2 (5 bases). CDR3 size: 15 residues. The V end lost 0 bases, the J end lost 2 bases, and 9 bases lay between the germline ends. Germline CDR1 is SGHRS and CDR2 is YFSETQ. This CDR3 reads CASSLGGSTYNEQFF. DNA of the CDR3: TGCGCCAGCAGCTTGGGAGGGAGCACCTACAATGAGCAGTTCTTC.

The chain has TRBV10-3 and TRBJ2-7; D uncertain. Germline values: CDR1 ENHRY, CDR2 SYGVKD. V gave up 4 bases and J gave up 7 bases, with 11 bases separating them. This CDR3 spans 12 amino acids. This chain's CDR3 is CAISAWAEEQYF. The CDR3 DNA reads as TGTGCCATCAGTGCCTGGGCGGAGGAGCAGTACTTC.

This sequence joins TRBV28 and TRBJ2-7; D assignment may be TRBD1 or TRBD2 (5 bases each). The germline CDR1 and CDR2 sequences are MDHEN and SYDVKM. V was clipped by 3 bases and J by 0 bases, with 12 bases between them. The CDR3 is made up of 15 amino acids. The CDR3 reads CASSLDPGSSYEQYF. The CDR3 bases are TGTGCCAGCAGTTTGGACCCAGGGAGCTCCTACGAGCAGTACTTC. Full variable domain (remainder filled in from reference TRBV28 and TRBJ2-7): DVKVTQSSRYLVKRTGEKVFLECVQDMDHENMFWYRQDPGLGLRLIYFSYDVKMKEKGDIPEGYSVSREKKERFSLILESASTNQTSMYLCASSLDPGSSYEQYFGPGTRLTVT.

This chain uses TRBV30 with TRBJ2-1; D perhaps matches TRBD1 (6 bases). Germline CDR1 reads GTSNPN; CDR2 reads SVGIG (reference sequence). With 6 bases removed from V and 15 bases from J, the gap between germline ends came to 15 bases. The CDR3 spans 10 residues. CDR3 sequence: CACMDSVWFF. In DNA, the CDR3 is TGTGCCTGCATGGACAGTGTTTGGTTCTTC.

J is TRBJ2-3 and V is TRBV29-1; D remains ambiguous. The CDR3 runs 13 residues. Germline CDR1 is SQVTM and CDR2 is ANQGSEA. V lost 7 bases to trimming and J lost 2 bases, with 13 bases between them. CDR3 nucleotides: TGCAGCGGCCGAAGTTTCCTCACAGATACGCAGTATTTT. Amino acid sequence: CSGRSFLTDTQYF.

The chain employs TRBV6-5 and TRBJ2-7; D is perhaps TRBD1 (5 bases). This CDR3 is built from 13 residues. Trimming stripped 6 bases from V and 0 bases from J, with 9 bases between. CDR1 is MNHEY and CDR2 is SVGAGI in the germline V gene. The CDR3 DNA is TGTGCCAGCAGGACCAGGGACTCCTACGAGCAGTACTTC. Its translation: CASRTRDSYEQYF.